These 30 T cell receptor beta chains were all obtained from the same sample, sequenced in a study of sequential checkpoint blockade in melanoma. Sequencing was performed with immunoSEQ multiplex PCR; in TCRdb, only in-frame clones are kept and a portion is missing. This sample has 12,000 to 15,000 clones, with about 78% found just once. Regarding treatment: randomized to nivolumab then ipilimumab (arm A) or the reverse (arm B). The specimen was CD8+ T cells sorted from blood (inferred from file names), collected from a patient given nivolumab and ipilimumab in sequence. The receptors derive from a human donor with melanoma.

This clone was seen just once. This sequence joins TRBV4-1 and TRBJ2-1; TRBD2 is a possible D gene (6 bases). V lost 7 bases and J 5 bases, leaving 12 bases between the germline ends. The CDR3 totals 13 residues. From germline, CDR1 is MGHRA and CDR2 YSYEKL. The CDR3 loop is CASTATRNNEQFF. The DNA of the CDR3 is TGCGCCAGCACCGCGACTAGAAACAATGAGCAGTTCTTC.

J is TRBJ2-3 and V is TRBV27, with 9 bases lining up with TRBD2. The V segment lost 0 bases and the J segment 5 bases; nucleotides outside the gene matches: 6. In germline, CDR1 is MNHEY, CDR2 SMNVEV (reference sequence). The CDR3 is made up of 16 amino acids. DNA for the CDR3: TGTGCCAGCAGTTTATCCTACGGACTAGCGAAAGATACGCAGTATTTT. Its protein is CASSLSYGLAKDTQYF.

V and J are TRBV15 and TRBJ1-1; D is possibly TRBD1 (5 bases). The CDR3 contains 15 residues. Germline V CDR1 and CDR2: LNHNV, YYDKDF (reference sequence). V gave up 0 bases and J gave up 1 base, with 9 bases separating them. The CDR3 sequence: CATSRDPGGNTEAFF. The CDR3 nucleotides read TGTGCCACCAGCAGAGACCCGGGGGGGAACACTGAAGCTTTCTTT.

This clone was counted once. In DNA form, the CDR3 reads TGTGCCAGCAGCTTAGGTGACTACTGGGCCAATGAGCAGTTCTTC. Amino acids: CASSLGDYWANEQFF. The chain links TRBV7-6 to TRBJ2-1, with D perhaps TRBD2 (5 bases). This CDR3 spans 15 amino acids. Trimming took off 1 base at V and 6 bases at J, with 13 bases between the two ends. Germline CDR1 is SGHVS and CDR2 is FNYEAQ.

The rearrangement links TRBV5-4 to TRBJ2-7; D is perhaps TRBD1 (6 bases). Germline CDR1 and CDR2: SGHNT and YYREEE (reference sequence). The CDR3 sequence is 14 residues long. The V gene lost 2 bases and the J gene lost 2 bases, with 11 bases spanning the gap. Here the CDR3 DNA reads TGTGCCAGCAGCTTATTACCAGGGGCCTACGAGCAGTACTTC. It translates to CASSLLPGAYEQYF.

The CDR3 is CASSHRGRDYGYTF. The CDR3 coding sequence is TGTGCCAGTAGCCACAGGGGGCGCGACTATGGCTACACCTTC. This sequence joins TRBV19 and TRBJ1-2; 9 bases match TRBD1. The CDR3 runs to 14 residues. The germline V gene has CDR1 LNHDA and CDR2 SQIVND (reference sequence). The trim removed 6 bases at V and 3 bases at J, leaving 5 bases unmatched.

The chain employs TRBV5-4 and TRBJ2-7, with 9 bases fitting TRBD1. CDR1 SGHNT and CDR2 YYREEE come from the germline V gene (reference sequence). The CDR3 is 16 amino acids. Unmatched junction bases numbered 10, after V lost 2 bases and J lost 4 bases. The CDR3 here is CASSFLAGTGRYEQYF. The CDR3 DNA sequence: TGTGCCAGCAGCTTTCTCGCCGGGACAGGGCGATACGAGCAGTACTTC.

The chain joins TRBV18 to TRBJ2-7; 7 nucleotides match TRBD1. The CDR3 spans 16 residues. The ends lost 3 bases at V and 5 bases at J; junction bases unmatched: 13. Germline lookup yields CDR1 KGHSH and CDR2 LQKENI. CDR3 amino acids: CASSPVGTVGSDEQYF. Here the CDR3 DNA reads TGTGCCAGCTCACCTGTTGGGACAGTGGGCTCGGACGAGCAGTACTTC.

This chain uses TRBV9 with TRBJ2-7, with 8 bases identical to TRBD1. This CDR3 is built from 14 residues. V was pared by 3 bases and J by 4 bases, with 6 bases of the junction left unmatched. Per germline, CDR1 SGDLS and CDR2 YYNGEE. Here the CDR3 reads CASSEGQAFYEQYF. As DNA, the CDR3 is TGTGCCAGCAGCGAGGGACAGGCCTTTTACGAGCAGTACTTC.

This clone was counted only a few times. This sequence joins TRBV7-6 and TRBJ2-1; 12 bases line up with TRBD2. Germline V gene lookup returns CDR1 SGHVS and CDR2 FNYEAQ. CDR3 length: 16 residues. Germline trimming cut 5 bases from V and 9 bases from J; bases unmatched to any gene: 11. CDR3 coding DNA: TGTGCCAGCAGCCCGCGACTAGCGGGGGAGGGGGGTGAGCAGTTCTTC. It is translated as CASSPRLAGEGGEQFF. The full variable domain, with the rest looked up from reference TRBV7-6 and TRBJ2-1, is GAGVSQSPRYKVTKRGQDVALRCDPISGHVSLYWYRQALGQGPEFLTYFNYEAQQDKSGLPNDRFSAERPEGSISTLTIQRTEQRDSAMYRCASSPRLAGEGGEQFFGPGTRLTVL.

The sample holds a few counts of this clone. This sequence joins TRBV7-9 and TRBJ2-7; 13 nucleotides line up with TRBD2. The CDR3 totals 15 residues. Trimming cost V 5 bases and J 2 bases; bases outside gene matches: 3. Per the germline V gene, CDR1 is SEHNR and CDR2 is FQNEAQ (reference sequence). The CDR3 spells CASSPGLAGTYEQYF. CDR3 coding DNA: TGTGCCAGCAGCCCGGGACTAGCGGGGACCTACGAGCAGTACTTC.

This clone showed up just a few times. Here the CDR3 DNA reads TGTGCCAGCAGCGTAGGCGTTTATAGCACAGATACGCAGTATTTT. Translated: CASSVGVYSTDTQYF. This chain uses TRBV9 with TRBJ2-3; D uncertain. The CDR3 runs 15 residues. V was shortened by 0 bases and J by 0 bases, with 8 bases between the two germline ends. Germline CDR1 reads SGDLS; CDR2 reads YYNGEE.

The chain carries TRBV7-9 and TRBJ2-1; D possibly corresponds to TRBD2 (6 bases). V lost 5 bases, J lost 1 base, and 12 bases lay in between. From germline, CDR1 is SEHNR and CDR2 FQNEAQ (reference sequence). The CDR3 spans 15 residues. CDR3 nucleotides: TGTGCCAGCAGCCCCCCGGAGGGTTCCTACAATGAGCAGTTCTTC. Encoded protein: CASSPPEGSYNEQFF.

The chain employs TRBV7-9 and TRBJ2-5, with TRBD2 as a possible D gene (5 bases). The length of the CDR3 is 13 residues. Trimming left V 5 bases short and J 5 bases short, with 12 bases between. The germline V gene has CDR1 SEHNR and CDR2 FQNEAQ (reference sequence). The CDR3 spells CASSPARVETQYF. In DNA form, the CDR3 reads TGTGCCAGCAGCCCCGCGCGGGTTGAGACCCAGTACTTC.

The chain links TRBV6-1 to TRBJ1-2, with D hard to call. Trimming cost V 4 bases and J 7 bases, with 22 bases left between them. The CDR3 has 16 amino acids. Germline V gene sequence: CDR1 MNHNS, CDR2 SASEGT. The CDR3 coding sequence is TGTGCCAGCAGTGGCTTGGTCCATCGTTCCCTAGGTGGCTACACCTTC. Amino acids: CASSGLVHRSLGGYTF.

The sample holds one count of this clone. This chain links TRBV5-1 with TRBJ2-1; a weak D match, TRBD2 (5 bases). Between the trimmed V and J ends, which lost 3 bases and 0 bases, there was a span of 10 bases. The CDR3 sequence is 15 residues long. The germline V gene has CDR1 SGHRS and CDR2 YFSETQ. The DNA of the CDR3 is TGCGCCAGCAGCTCGACTACCAGCTCCTACAATGAGCAGTTCTTC. This translates into CASSSTTSSYNEQFF.

The V call is TRBV6-1, the J call TRBJ1-1; 8 bases line up with TRBD1. The ends lost 0 bases at V and 1 base at J; junction bases unmatched: 4. The length of the CDR3 is 16 residues. Germline V gives CDR1 MNHNS, CDR2 SASEGT. CDR3 DNA: TGTGCCAGCAGTGAAGCAAGGACAGGGACGAACACTGAAGCTTTCTTT. It is translated as CASSEARTGTNTEAFF.

The rearrangement uses TRBV5-1 and TRBJ2-1, with D perhaps matching TRBD2 (5 bases). CDR3 length: 15 residues. The germline V and J ends were trimmed by 4 bases and 0 bases, with 11 bases remaining between them. In germline, CDR1 is SGHRS, CDR2 YFSETQ. The CDR3 region is CASSGERDSYNEQFF. DNA of the CDR3: TGCGCCAGCAGCGGTGAGAGGGACTCCTACAATGAGCAGTTCTTC. The whole variable domain, remainder taken from reference TRBV5-1 and TRBJ2-1, is KAGVTQTPRYLIKTRGQQVTLSCSPISGHRSVSWYQQTPGQGLQFLFEYFSETQRNKGNFPGRFSGRQFSNSRSEMNVSTLELGDSALYLCASSGERDSYNEQFFGPGTRLTVL.

The chain employs TRBV4-1 and TRBJ2-5; TRBD2 matches 8 bases. Germline values: CDR1 MGHRA, CDR2 YSYEKL. This CDR3 region has 17 residues. V was pared by 0 bases and J by 2 bases, with 8 bases of the junction left unmatched. DNA for the CDR3: TGCGCCAGCAGCCAAGATATTTACGGGGGGGGGCAAGAGACCCAGTACTTC. As protein: CASSQDIYGGGQETQYF.

The chain employs TRBV14 and TRBJ2-1; 9 bases map to TRBD2. The CDR3 sequence is 15 residues long. With 3 bases clipped from V and 9 bases from J, the junction kept 9 bases outside the gene matches. Germline V gives CDR1 SGHDN, CDR2 FVKESK. CDR3 DNA sequence: TGTGCCAGCAGCCAGCGGGAGGGCCTTTGGATTGAGCAGTTCTTC. It specifies CASSQREGLWIEQFF.

This chain links TRBV5-1 with TRBJ2-7, with D maybe TRBD2 (5 bases). The germline CDR1 and CDR2 sequences are SGHRS and YFSETQ. This CDR3 contains 14 residues. Trimming stripped 3 bases from V and 3 bases from J, with 13 bases between. This CDR3 is CASSSGGLSYEQYF. CDR3 sequence (DNA): TGCGCCAGCAGCTCCGGAGGACTGAGCTACGAGCAGTACTTC.

CDR3 sequence reads: CASSLEYGGGANVLTF. The CDR3 nucleotides read TGCGCCAGCAGCCTCGAATATGGAGGAGGGGCCAACGTCCTGACTTTC. The chain uses TRBV5-1 and TRBJ2-6, with D perhaps TRBD2 (5 bases). Germline CDR1 SGHRS, CDR2 YFSETQ. V was pared by 4 bases and J by 4 bases, with 15 bases between. This CDR3 spans 16 amino acids.

The V gene is TRBV10-3, the J gene TRBJ1-1; 7 bases align to TRBD1. The CDR3 runs 14 residues. Germline V CDR1 and CDR2: ENHRY, SYGVKD. J lost 7 bases, V lost 3 bases, and 8 bases had no gene match. CDR3 sequence reads: CAISENRGSFEAFF. The CDR3 DNA reads TGTGCCATCAGTGAAAACAGGGGATCATTTGAAGCTTTCTTT.

The chain recombines TRBV7-9 with TRBJ2-6; TRBD2 matches 10 bases. In germline, CDR1 is SEHNR, CDR2 FQNEAQ (reference sequence). V lost 3 bases to trimming and J lost 0 bases; unmatched junction nucleotides: 8. This CDR3 region has 19 residues. The CDR3, as DNA: TGTGCCAGCAGCTTCGCAGCGGGGGGGACTTACTCTGGGGCCAACGTCCTGACTTTC. This translates into CASSFAAGGTYSGANVLTF.

This clone is large in the sample. The gene calls are TRBV9 and TRBJ1-2; 7 positions agree with TRBD1. CDR3 length equals 15 residues. CDR1 SGDLS and CDR2 YYNGEE come from the germline V gene. The V gene end was trimmed by 4 bases and the J gene end by 2 bases; junction bases not matched to a gene: 8. CDR3 in amino acids: CASSPSGTANYGYTF. The CDR3 DNA reads TGTGCCAGCAGCCCCTCCGGGACAGCGAACTATGGCTACACCTTC.

The chain is built from TRBV7-9 and TRBJ2-7; TRBD1 matches 7 bases. With 0 bases clipped from V and 3 bases from J, the junction kept 11 bases outside the gene matches. The germline V gene has CDR1 SEHNR and CDR2 FQNEAQ (reference sequence). The length of the CDR3 is 17 residues. The CDR3 DNA is TGTGCCAGCAGCTTAGCCGGTCCTGGGACAGAATTCTACGAGCAGTACTTC. It encodes CASSLAGPGTEFYEQYF.

The chain is built from TRBV27 and TRBJ1-1, with D possibly being TRBD1 (5 bases). This CDR3 has 12 residues. Trimming took off 7 bases at V and 5 bases at J, with 11 bases between the two ends. The germline gives CDR1 MNHEY, CDR2 SMNVEV (reference sequence). The CDR3 DNA reads TGTGCCAGCAAGACGGGGGGGACTGAAGCTTTCTTT. Its translation: CASKTGGTEAFF.

The rearrangement joins TRBV9 to TRBJ2-1; D perhaps matches TRBD2 (6 bases). The CDR3 runs to 13 residues. Germline assignment: CDR1 SGDLS and CDR2 YYNGEE. Trimming took 0 bases from V and 10 from J, leaving 11 bases between them. In DNA form, the CDR3 reads TGTGCCAGCAGCGTAGCTTCGGCGGGAGAGCAGTTCTTC. This translates into CASSVASAGEQFF.

The chain couples TRBV7-3 to TRBJ2-1, with D possibly TRBD2 on 5 matching bases. Germline V CDR1 and CDR2: SGHTA, FQGTGA. This CDR3 spans 16 amino acids. The V end was cut by 4 bases, the J end by 8 bases, with 21 bases between. In DNA form, the CDR3 reads TGTGCCAGCAGCTCCGGATTGGGTCCTCCCGGGGATGAGCAGTTCTTC. It translates to CASSSGLGPPGDEQFF.

This chain links TRBV6-5 with TRBJ2-1; 8 nucleotides match TRBD2. CDR1 is MNHEY and CDR2 is SVGAGI in the germline V gene. The trim removed 6 bases at V and 1 base at J, leaving 5 bases unmatched. The CDR3 runs 15 residues. DNA of the CDR3: TGTGCCAGCAGGGAGCGGGGGTGGTCCTACAATGAGCAGTTCTTC. It is translated as CASRERGWSYNEQFF.